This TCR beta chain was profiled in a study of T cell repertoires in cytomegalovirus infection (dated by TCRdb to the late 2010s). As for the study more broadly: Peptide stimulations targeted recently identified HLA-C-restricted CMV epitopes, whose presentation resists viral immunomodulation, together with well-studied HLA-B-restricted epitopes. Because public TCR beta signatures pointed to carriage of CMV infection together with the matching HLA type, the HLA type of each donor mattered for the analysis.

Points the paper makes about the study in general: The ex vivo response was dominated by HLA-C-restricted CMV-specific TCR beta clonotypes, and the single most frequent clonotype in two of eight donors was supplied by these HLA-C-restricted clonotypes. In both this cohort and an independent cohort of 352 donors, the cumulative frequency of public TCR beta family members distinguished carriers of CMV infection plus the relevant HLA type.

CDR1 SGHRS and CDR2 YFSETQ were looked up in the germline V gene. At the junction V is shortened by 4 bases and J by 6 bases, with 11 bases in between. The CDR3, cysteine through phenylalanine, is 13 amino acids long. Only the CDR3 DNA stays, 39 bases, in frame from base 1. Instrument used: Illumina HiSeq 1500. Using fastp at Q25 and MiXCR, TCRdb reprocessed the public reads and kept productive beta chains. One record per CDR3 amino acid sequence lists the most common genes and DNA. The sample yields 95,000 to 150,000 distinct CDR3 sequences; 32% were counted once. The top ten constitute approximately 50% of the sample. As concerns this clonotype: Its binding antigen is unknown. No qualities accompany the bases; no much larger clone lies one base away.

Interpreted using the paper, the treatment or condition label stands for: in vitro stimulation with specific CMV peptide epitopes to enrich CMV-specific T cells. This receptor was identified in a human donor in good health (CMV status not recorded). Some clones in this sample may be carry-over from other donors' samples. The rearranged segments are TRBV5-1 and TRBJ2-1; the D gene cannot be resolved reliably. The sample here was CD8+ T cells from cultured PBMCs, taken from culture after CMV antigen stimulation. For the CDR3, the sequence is CASSPDSFNEQFF. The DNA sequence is TGCGCCAGCAGCCCTGATAGCTTCAATGAGCAGTTCTTC.